This T cell receptor (beta chain) was identified during a study of STAT5B mutations in CD4+ large granular lymphocyte leukemia. As processed by the authors: The detection floor for productive clonotype frequency was 2.59 x 10-5. Sequenced by immunoSEQ multiplex PCR; TCRdb stores in-frame clones only, minus some. That table furnishes V, J and clone size, whereas the DNA furnished D and trimming. The table shows under 35,000 clones, with roughly two thirds occurring only once. CDR3 size: 15 residues. The junction had 6 bases not matched to a gene; V was cut back by 0 bases and J by 5 bases. The germline V gene has CDR1 MGHRA and CDR2 YSYEKL. By share of the sample, this clone is medium-sized (0.01 to 0.1%).

This TCR was recovered from a human donor in good health. The sequenced sample was CD4+ T cells from blood buffy coats. The genes are TRBV4-1 and TRBJ1-1; 7 positions match TRBD1. This CDR3 is CASSQEATGDTEAFF. The CDR3 DNA is TGCGCCAGCAGCCAAGAAGCTACAGGGGATACTGAAGCTTTCTTT.